The T cell receptor beta chain described here comes from a study of spatial heterogeneity in lung cancer. This clonotype occurred many times. CDR1 is LGHDT and CDR2 is YNNKEL in the germline V gene (reference sequence). This CDR3 is built from 15 residues. V lost 0 bases to trimming and J lost 3 bases; unmatched junction nucleotides: 0. A distinct unique molecular identifier was carried by each TCR cDNA molecule. From the 5' RACE reads, TCRdb called clonotypes with MiXCR, one entry per CDR3 protein. The table shows some 38,000 distinct CDR3 sequences, with under 4% occurring only once. Time point given: sample taken at primary tumor resection. Sequencing was performed on whole RNA extracted from tumor and nontumor lung tissue, or from frozen PBMC, and the material was left unsorted.

The receptor comes from a male donor with early-stage non-small cell lung cancer. Material: normal lung tissue next to the tumor, obtained at surgery. The chain uses TRBV3-1 and TRBJ2-5, with 11 bases aligning to TRBD2. The CDR3 DNA sequence: TGTGCCAGCAGCCAAGAACTAGCGGGAGAAGAGACCCAGTACTTC. Translated, it gives CASSQELAGEETQYF.